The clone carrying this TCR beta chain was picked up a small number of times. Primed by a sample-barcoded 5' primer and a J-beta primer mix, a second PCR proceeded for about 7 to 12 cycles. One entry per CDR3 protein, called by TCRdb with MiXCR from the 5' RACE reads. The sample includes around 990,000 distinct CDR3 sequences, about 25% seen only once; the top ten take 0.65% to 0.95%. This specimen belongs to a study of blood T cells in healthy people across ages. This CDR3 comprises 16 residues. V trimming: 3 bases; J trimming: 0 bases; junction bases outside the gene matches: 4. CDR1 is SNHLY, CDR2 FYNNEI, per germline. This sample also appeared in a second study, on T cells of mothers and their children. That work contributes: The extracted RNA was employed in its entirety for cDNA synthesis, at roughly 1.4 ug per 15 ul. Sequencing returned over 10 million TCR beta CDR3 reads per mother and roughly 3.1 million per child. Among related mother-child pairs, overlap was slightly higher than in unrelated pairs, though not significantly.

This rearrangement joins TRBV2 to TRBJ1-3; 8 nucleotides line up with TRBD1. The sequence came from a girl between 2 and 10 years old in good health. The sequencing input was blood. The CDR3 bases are TGTGCCAGCAGTGAGAGACAGGGGAGCTCTGGAAACACCATATATTTT. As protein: CASSERQGSSGNTIYF.